Listed here are 9 T cell receptor beta chains from one sample, sequenced in a study of OX40 agonist ivuxolimab in advanced cancers. The method was immunoSEQ multiplex PCR; TCRdb's version includes in-frame clones alone and lacks a portion of them. The repertoire holds roughly 63,000 clones, with approximately 89% as singletons. The input for sequencing was CD4+ or CD8+ T cells sorted from blood, taken in a trial of the OX40 agonist ivuxolimab. The receptors were sampled from an adult with an advanced solid tumor such as melanoma, head and neck, liver or kidney cancer.

A single count supports this clone. The rearrangement joins TRBV27 to TRBJ1-2, with D perhaps TRBD1 (5 bases). V was shortened by 6 bases and J by 3 bases, with 11 bases between the two germline ends. Germline V gene sequence: CDR1 MNHEY, CDR2 SMNVEV (reference sequence). The CDR3 sequence is 13 residues long. CDR3 in DNA: TGTGCCAGCAGCTTCAGGGTTGACTATGGCTACACCTTC. This gives the protein CASSFRVDYGYTF.

The V gene is TRBV6-6, the J gene TRBJ2-1; D not resolved. The germline CDR1 and CDR2 sequences are MNHNY and SVGAGI (reference sequence). V was pared by 4 bases and J by 8 bases, with 6 bases between. The CDR3 loop spans 11 amino acids. The CDR3 here is CASSSGDEQFF. The CDR3 bases are TGTGCCAGCAGTTCTGGGGATGAGCAGTTCTTC.

This clone was found once. The chain has TRBV18 and TRBJ2-5; possible D gene TRBD1, 6 bases. CDR1 is KGHSH and CDR2 is LQKENI in the germline V gene. The V and J ends lost 6 bases and 3 bases respectively, with 20 bases between them. CDR3 length: 16 residues. The CDR3 nucleotides read TGTGCCAGCTCTTCCCTCCAAGGCAGGGGAGAAGAGACCCAGTACTTC. It is translated as CASSSLQGRGEETQYF.

This sequence joins TRBV2 and TRBJ2-1; 8 positions agree with TRBD1. After removal of 6 bases from V and 7 bases from J, the junction contained 8 bases not matched to a gene. The CDR3 loop spans 14 amino acids. Per germline, CDR1 SNHLY and CDR2 FYNNEI. Here the CDR3 reads CASSEPQGGNEQFF. The CDR3 region has the DNA TGTGCCAGCAGCGAGCCACAGGGGGGTAATGAGCAGTTCTTC.

This sequence joins TRBV27 and TRBJ2-7; 7 nucleotides match TRBD1. The V segment lost 2 bases and the J segment 5 bases; nucleotides outside the gene matches: 0. This CDR3 contains 12 residues. Germline-derived CDR1 and CDR2 are MNHEY and SMNVEV (reference sequence). CDR3 region: CASSLTGDEQYF. Here the CDR3 DNA reads TGTGCCAGCAGTTTAACAGGGGACGAGCAGTACTTC.

V gene TRBV27 combines with J gene TRBJ2-7; perhaps D is TRBD1 or TRBD2 (5 bases each). The CDR3 consists of 15 residues. Trimming cost V 3 bases and J 0 bases, with 12 bases left between them. Germline assignment: CDR1 MNHEY and CDR2 SMNVEV (reference sequence). The CDR3, as DNA: TGTGCCAGCAGTTTGAGGGGATCCCTCTCCTACGAGCAGTACTTC. Amino acids: CASSLRGSLSYEQYF.

This clone was recorded only once. The rearrangement links TRBV11-2 to TRBJ2-1, with 12 bases aligning to TRBD2. The length of the CDR3 is 18 residues. Germline lookup yields CDR1 SGHAT and CDR2 FQNNGV. Trimming removed 0 bases from V and 3 bases from J; junction bases left unmatched: 6. CDR3 DNA: TGTGCCAGCAGCTTAGAGCTAGCGGGGGGGCAAGACTACAATGAGCAGTTCTTC. Translation: CASSLELAGGQDYNEQFF.

The chain recombines TRBV27 with TRBJ2-1; TRBD2 matches 12 bases. The CDR3 contains 14 residues. CDR1 is MNHEY and CDR2 is SMNVEV in the germline V gene (reference sequence). Unmatched junction bases numbered 5, after V lost 5 bases and J lost 9 bases. The CDR3 protein is CASSLAGGPVEQFF. DNA of the CDR3: TGTGCCAGCAGTCTAGCGGGGGGGCCGGTTGAGCAGTTCTTC.

The chain uses TRBV5-6 and TRBJ2-7; 12 bases agree with TRBD2. The CDR3 sequence is 18 residues long. Germline CDR1 SGHDT, CDR2 YYEEEE. Losses at the gene ends were 3 bases for V and 3 bases for J; bases not matched to a gene: 13. The CDR3 reads CASSSEGTSGFPLYEQYF. The CDR3 DNA reads as TGTGCCAGCAGCTCGGAAGGGACTAGCGGGTTTCCTCTCTACGAGCAGTACTTC.